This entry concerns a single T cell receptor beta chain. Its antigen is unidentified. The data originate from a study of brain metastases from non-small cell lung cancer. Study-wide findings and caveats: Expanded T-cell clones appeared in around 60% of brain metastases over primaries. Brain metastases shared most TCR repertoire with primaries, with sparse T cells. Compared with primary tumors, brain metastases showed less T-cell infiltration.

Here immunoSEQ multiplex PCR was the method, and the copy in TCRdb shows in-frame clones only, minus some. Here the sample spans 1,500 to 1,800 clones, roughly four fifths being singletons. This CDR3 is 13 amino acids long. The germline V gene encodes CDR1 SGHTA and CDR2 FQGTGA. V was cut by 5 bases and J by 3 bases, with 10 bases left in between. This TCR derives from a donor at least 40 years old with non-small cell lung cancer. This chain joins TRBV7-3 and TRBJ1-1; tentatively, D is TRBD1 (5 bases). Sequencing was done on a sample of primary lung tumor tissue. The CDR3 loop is CASSPGGYTEAFF. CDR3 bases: TGTGCCAGCAGCCCCGGGGGTTACACTGAAGCTTTCTTT. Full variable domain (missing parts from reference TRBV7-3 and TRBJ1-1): GAGVSQTPSNKVTEKGKYVELRCDPISGHTALYWYRQSLGQGPEFLIYFQGTGAADDSGLPNDRFFAVRPEGSVSTLKIQRTERGDSAVYLCASSPGGYTEAFFGQGTRLTVV.